These 22 T cell receptor beta chains share one sample of origin, sequenced in a study of CD8+ T cells in alopecia areata. Reverse transcription of extracted RNA yielded cDNA, which provided the sequencing template. Sequencing was performed with immunoSEQ multiplex PCR; in TCRdb, only in-frame clones are kept and a portion is missing. In the table there are 150,000 to 200,000 clones, roughly 58% of which are singletons. Sample treatment: oral pan-JAK inhibitor, 5-10 mg twice daily. The sequencing here drew on CD4+ T cells sorted from blood, taken at approximately week 61, from a patient treated with tofacitinib. The receptors shown here come from a human donor with alopecia areata.

The gene calls are TRBV23-1 and TRBJ2-7; no reliable D call. TRBV23-1 is an ORF, and what it does is uncertain. This CDR3 region has 15 residues. Deletions cut 4 bases from V and 0 bases from J, with 13 bases between. CDR3 sequence reads: CASSPGRTYSYEQYF. The CDR3 nucleotides read TGCGCCAGCAGTCCGGGTAGGACCTACTCCTACGAGCAGTACTTC.

V and J are TRBV6-5 and TRBJ1-1; D unresolved. The CDR3 is made up of 11 amino acids. Germline-derived CDR1 and CDR2 are MNHEY and SVGAGI. V was shortened by 2 bases and J by 10 bases, with 8 bases between the two germline ends. CDR3 residues: CASSYKGGAFF. CDR3 in DNA: TGTGCCAGCAGTTACAAGGGAGGAGCTTTCTTT.

The gene calls are TRBV5-1 and TRBJ1-2; D is unclear. Trimming removed 0 bases from V and 2 bases from J, with 8 bases in between. The CDR3 is 14 residues long. CDR1 is SGHRS, CDR2 YFSETQ, per germline. This CDR3 is CASSLDPGNYGYTF. The CDR3 DNA sequence: TGCGCCAGCAGCTTGGATCCGGGAAACTATGGCTACACCTTC. Full variable domain (outside the CDR3, taken from reference TRBV5-1 and TRBJ1-2): KAGVTQTPRYLIKTRGQQVTLSCSPISGHRSVSWYQQTPGQGLQFLFEYFSETQRNKGNFPGRFSGRQFSNSRSEMNVSTLELGDSALYLCASSLDPGNYGYTFGSGTRLTVV.

V is TRBV5-1 and J is TRBJ2-7; either TRBD1 or TRBD2 may fit D (5 bases each). Trimming pared 5 bases from V and 4 bases from J, leaving 13 bases between. Germline V lookup: CDR1 SGHRS, CDR2 YFSETQ. The CDR3 sequence is 13 residues long. CDR3 DNA: TGCGCCAGCAGGGGGACCGAACGGTACGAGCAGTACTTC. It translates to CASRGTERYEQYF. The variable domain in full, completed from reference TRBV5-1 and TRBJ2-7, reads KAGVTQTPRYLIKTRGQQVTLSCSPISGHRSVSWYQQTPGQGLQFLFEYFSETQRNKGNFPGRFSGRQFSNSRSEMNVSTLELGDSALYLCASRGTERYEQYFGPGTRLTVT.

The chain carries TRBV5-1 and TRBJ2-5; 9 positions agree with TRBD1. J lost 5 bases, V lost 4 bases, and 3 bases had no gene match. The CDR3 is made up of 13 amino acids. CDR1 and CDR2 from the germline V gene are SGHRS and YFSETQ. CDR3: CASSRTGAETQYF. The DNA of the CDR3 is TGCGCCAGCAGCCGGACAGGGGCCGAGACCCAGTACTTC.

This chain links TRBV18 with TRBJ1-1, with D unclear. This CDR3 is 13 amino acids long. The V and J ends lost 2 bases and 4 bases respectively, with 8 bases between them. CDR1 and CDR2 (germline): KGHSH, LQKENI. The CDR3 bases are TGTGCCAGCTCACCAAAGTGGGGCACTGAAGCTTTCTTT. This encodes CASSPKWGTEAFF.

This clone was observed a handful of times. The rearrangement joins TRBV21-1 to TRBJ1-4. TRBV21-1 is deemed a pseudogene. CDR3 size: 14 residues. The CDR3 here is CASSTRGPNEKLFF. The CDR3 bases are TGTGCCAGCAGCACCCGGGGCCCTAATGAAAAACTGTTTTTT.

The chain couples TRBV7-2 to TRBJ2-7, with D unclear. Trimming took off 3 bases at V and 0 bases at J, with 15 bases between the two ends. CDR1 SGHTA and CDR2 FQGNSA come from the germline V gene. This CDR3 is built from 16 residues. The CDR3 DNA reads as TGTGCCAGCAGCTTTACCGGTTCGTTCAGCTCCTACGAGCAGTACTTC. Protein: CASSFTGSFSSYEQYF.

This clone was detected a few times. The V gene is TRBV4-2, the J gene TRBJ2-3; the match to TRBD2 covers 9 bases. This CDR3 has 16 residues. Trimming took 4 bases from V and 7 from J; bases not matched to a gene: 12. CDR1 and CDR2 (germline): LGHNA, YNFKEQ. CDR3: CASSLQGSGGYYTQYF. As DNA, the CDR3 is TGTGCCAGCAGCCTCCAGGGAAGCGGGGGGTACTATACGCAGTATTTT.

This clone was observed a handful of times. The chain employs TRBV29-1 and TRBJ2-2, with a weak D call TRBD1 (7 bases). Trimming took 7 bases from V and 3 from J, leaving 12 bases between them. Germline V gene lookup returns CDR1 SQVTM and CDR2 ANQGSEA. The CDR3 is made up of 13 amino acids. CDR3 sequence reads: CSADRRDTGELFF. The CDR3 bases are TGCAGCGCGGACAGGAGGGACACCGGGGAGCTGTTTTTT.

This clone has only one observation. This chain uses TRBV29-1 with TRBJ1-1, with TRBD1 matching 8 bases. The CDR3 sequence is 14 residues long. V gave up 4 bases and J gave up 6 bases; unmatched junction bases: 10. Germline CDR1 is SQVTM and CDR2 is ANQGSEA. The chain's CDR3 is CSVAPRTGRSEAFF. The CDR3, as DNA: TGCAGCGTTGCTCCCCGGACAGGGAGGTCTGAAGCTTTCTTT.

The V call is TRBV6-1, the J call TRBJ2-7; perhaps TRBD1 as D (5 bases). Trimming took off 3 bases at V and 5 bases at J, with 14 bases between the two ends. Germline-derived CDR1 and CDR2 are MNHNS and SASEGT. This CDR3 is 14 amino acids long. The DNA of the CDR3 is TGTGCCAGCAGTGACCAAGGAGCAGGGAACGAGCAGTACTTC. This encodes CASSDQGAGNEQYF.

The chain links TRBV19 to TRBJ1-1; 7 bases match TRBD1. V dropped 8 bases and J dropped 5; count of bases not matched to a gene: 17. The CDR3 is 16 residues long. Germline V gene sequence: CDR1 LNHDA, CDR2 SQIVND (reference sequence). The CDR3 spells CASSRGQGEGRTEAFF. As DNA, the CDR3 is TGTGCCAGTTCTAGGGGGCAGGGCGAGGGAAGGACTGAAGCTTTCTTT.

The chain is built from TRBV12-5 and TRBJ1-6; D is possibly TRBD1 (6 bases). CDR1 and CDR2 (germline): LGHNT, FRNRAP. The CDR3 has 12 residues. V was clipped by 3 bases and J by 10 bases, with 7 bases between them. The CDR3 DNA follows: TGTGCTAGTGGTTTTGGGGGCTCACCCCTCCACTTT. Encoded protein: CASGFGGSPLHF.

This clone was counted between two and nine times. The chain is built from TRBV29-1 and TRBJ2-1; a possible D gene is TRBD1 (5 bases). Per the germline V gene, CDR1 is SQVTM and CDR2 is ANQGSEA. V dropped 4 bases and J dropped 6 bases, with 16 bases sitting between them. CDR3 length: 14 residues. DNA for the CDR3: TGCAGCGTTGTAGGGCAGGGAAACCCCAATGAGCAGTTCTTC. Encoded protein: CSVVGQGNPNEQFF.

This chain connects TRBV2 to TRBJ2-5; D perhaps matches TRBD2 (5 bases). Between the trimmed V and J ends, which lost 0 bases and 1 base, there was a span of 15 bases. The germline gives CDR1 SNHLY, CDR2 FYNNEI. The CDR3 extends over 17 amino acids. The CDR3 loop is CASSEALRGAFQETQYF. The CDR3 DNA reads as TGTGCCAGCAGTGAAGCGCTTCGGGGAGCGTTCCAAGAGACCCAGTACTTC.

The rearrangement links TRBV6-6 to TRBJ1-1; 9 nucleotides line up with TRBD1. The CDR3 is 15 amino acids. Trimming at V came to 5 bases and at J to 4 bases, leaving 8 bases not matched to a gene. The V gene's germline CDR1 is MNHNY and CDR2 SVGAGI (reference sequence). In DNA form, the CDR3 reads TGTGCCAGCAGTAGACCGGGACAGGGTAGCACTGAAGCTTTCTTT. It codes for CASSRPGQGSTEAFF.

This chain joins TRBV6-1 and TRBJ2-7, with D possibly TRBD1 on 5 matching bases. This CDR3 spans 12 amino acids. Trimming took off 1 base at V and 9 bases at J, with 10 bases between the two ends. CDR1 is MNHNS and CDR2 is SASEGT in the germline V gene. CDR3 DNA: TGTGCCAGCAGTGAAGGCAGGGTACGGCAGTACTTC. Protein: CASSEGRVRQYF.

This chain links TRBV29-1 with TRBJ2-5; possible D gene TRBD1, 5 bases. Germline V CDR1 and CDR2: SQVTM, ANQGSEA. V was clipped by 3 bases and J by 1 base, with 9 bases between them. This CDR3 region has 13 residues. The CDR3 reads CSVDLTAQETQYF. CDR3 sequence (DNA): TGCAGCGTTGATCTGACAGCCCAAGAGACCCAGTACTTC.

The chain links TRBV6-5 to TRBJ1-1; D might be TRBD1 (5 bases). The CDR3 contains 13 residues. Germline values: CDR1 MNHEY, CDR2 SVGAGI. V lost 3 bases, J lost 7 bases, and 12 bases lay in between. The DNA of the CDR3 is TGTGCCAGCAGTTATTGGGGGGTGGGTGAAGCTTTCTTT. Translated: CASSYWGVGEAFF.

This chain connects TRBV13 to TRBJ2-5, with D unresolved. Trimming removed 3 bases at V and 4 bases at J, with 3 bases between. The CDR3 is 11 residues long. Germline CDR1 PRHDT, CDR2 FYEKMQ (reference sequence). The CDR3 nucleotides are TGTGCCAGCAGCTTCGCAGAGACCCAGTACTTC. The encoded protein is CASSFAETQYF.

This clone was observed a single time. The chain links TRBV27 to TRBJ2-3; a weak D match, TRBD2 (6 bases). Germline V lookup: CDR1 MNHEY, CDR2 SMNVEV (reference sequence). The CDR3 covers 15 residues. With 8 bases removed from V and 6 bases from J, the gap between germline ends came to 21 bases. The CDR3 spells CASRGIPRVLDTQYF. As DNA, the CDR3 is TGTGCCAGCCGGGGGATCCCTCGGGTTCTGGATACGCAGTATTTT.